This entry lists 12 T cell receptor beta chains sequenced from one sample in a study of cytomegalovirus exposure and HLA in healthy donors. PCR was performed using 60 Vbeta and 13 Jbeta primers. Repertoires were generated with immunoSEQ multiplex PCR, while TCRdb's copy carries only in-frame clones and drops some. The sample gives 100,000 to 150,000 clones, around four fifths of which show up once; 5.9% is in the top ten. Source material: PBMCs. All receptors derive from a woman aged 40 to 49 in good health and CMV-seropositive.

The chain is built from TRBV19 and TRBJ2-7; 7 bases match TRBD1. The CDR3 spans 13 residues. Germline lookup yields CDR1 LNHDA and CDR2 SQIVND (reference sequence). After removal of 5 bases from V and 7 bases from J, the junction contained 8 bases not matched to a gene. CDR3 in amino acids: CASSEGGAWEQYF. The DNA of the CDR3 is TGTGCCAGTAGTGAAGGGGGCGCGTGGGAGCAGTACTTC. The variable domain in full, with the rest retrieved from reference TRBV19 and TRBJ2-7, is DGGITQSPKYLFRKEGQNVTLSCEQNLNHDAMYWYRQDPGQGLRLIYYSQIVNDFQKGDIAEGYSVSREKKESFPLTVTSAQKNPTAFYLCASSEGGAWEQYFGPGTRLTVT.

The rearrangement joins TRBV7-9 to TRBJ2-2; possibly TRBD1 for D (6 bases). The V end was cut by 6 bases, the J end by 0 bases, with 8 bases between. Germline CDR1 is SEHNR and CDR2 is FQNEAQ (reference sequence). The CDR3 is made up of 14 amino acids. The CDR3 DNA is TGTGCCAGCAGACAGGGAGCGAACACCGGGGAGCTGTTTTTT. Its translation is CASRQGANTGELFF.

This rearrangement joins TRBV18 to TRBJ1-2, with D possibly being TRBD1 (6 bases). The CDR3 runs 15 residues. Trimming removed 4 bases at V and 4 bases at J, with 16 bases between. Germline V gene data show CDR1 as KGHSH and CDR2 as LQKENI. CDR3 bases: TGTGCCAGCTCACTCCTACAGGGAGAAGGCTATGGCTACACCTTC. Encoded protein: CASSLLQGEGYGYTF. Full variable domain (missing parts from reference TRBV18 and TRBJ1-2): NAGVMQNPRHLVRRRGQEARLRCSPMKGHSHVYWYRQLPEEGLKFMVYLQKENIIDESGMPKERFSAEFPKEGPSILRIQQVVRGDSAAYFCASSLLQGEGYGYTFGSGTRLTVV.

The chain recombines TRBV28 with TRBJ1-2; D remains ambiguous. Germline CDR1 MDHEN, CDR2 SYDVKM. CDR3 length: 15 residues. The V and J ends lost 4 bases and 5 bases respectively, with 17 bases between them. CDR3 in DNA: TGTGCCAGCAGTTCAGAGACATCAGAAGTTTATGGCTACACCTTC. The encoded protein is CASSSETSEVYGYTF.

This chain joins TRBV5-1 and TRBJ1-1; D is unclear. CDR1 SGHRS and CDR2 YFSETQ come from the germline V gene. The CDR3 length is 16 residues. Trimming took off 0 bases at V and 6 bases at J, with 18 bases between the two ends. CDR3 in amino acids: CASSLVPLAPGAEAFF. The CDR3 coding sequence is TGCGCCAGCAGCTTGGTACCTCTGGCCCCCGGAGCTGAAGCTTTCTTT.

This clone was seen just once. The chain links TRBV7-9 to TRBJ2-7; the match to TRBD2 covers 9 bases. The length of the CDR3 is 12 residues. Losses at the gene ends were 7 bases for V and 6 bases for J; bases not matched to a gene: 4. Germline-derived CDR1 and CDR2 are SEHNR and FQNEAQ (reference sequence). The DNA for the CDR3 is TGTGCCAGCACGGCGGGAGGGTGCGAGCAGTACTTC. Translation gives CASTAGGCEQYF.

The chain couples TRBV11-3 to TRBJ2-7; 8 nucleotides align to TRBD1. Germline V CDR1 and CDR2: SGHNT, YENEEA. CDR3 length equals 14 residues. The V and J ends lost 0 bases and 3 bases, in that order; junction bases with no gene match: 1. In nucleotides, the CDR3 is TGTGCCAGCAGCTTAGATGGGACAGGCTACGAGCAGTACTTC. Its translation: CASSLDGTGYEQYF.

This sequence joins TRBV6-1 and TRBJ2-7, with 9 positions matching TRBD1. With 11 bases clipped from V and 5 bases from J, the junction kept 10 bases outside the gene matches. The germline V gene has CDR1 MNHNS and CDR2 SASEGT. The CDR3 totals 13 residues. CDR3 sequence reads: CAGTGTGLNEQYF. The DNA of the CDR3 is TGTGCCGGGACCGGGACAGGGTTGAACGAGCAGTACTTC.

This chain connects TRBV5-4 to TRBJ2-3; a weak D match, TRBD2 (5 bases). V lost 5 bases, J lost 5 bases, and 18 bases lay in between. The CDR3 runs to 15 residues. The germline V gene has CDR1 SGHNT and CDR2 YYREEE (reference sequence). This chain's CDR3 is CASSDGRGNVDTQYF. In DNA, the CDR3 is TGTGCCAGCAGTGATGGTCGGGGTAATGTAGATACGCAGTATTTT.

The CDR3, as DNA: TGTGCCAGCAGCTTAGTTCCAGGGGAGAATCAGCCCCAGCATTTT. Translating it yields CASSLVPGENQPQHF. V is TRBV7-2 and J is TRBJ1-5; perhaps TRBD1 as D (6 bases). The germline V gene encodes CDR1 SGHTA and CDR2 FQGNSA. This CDR3 is built from 15 residues. Trimming pared 1 base from V and 4 bases from J, leaving 11 bases between.

The V call is TRBV7-2, the J call TRBJ1-4; TRBD1 might be the D (6 bases). The V and J ends lost 1 base and 8 bases respectively, with 11 bases between them. CDR1 is SGHTA, CDR2 FQGNSA, per germline. The CDR3 spans 14 residues. The CDR3 here is CASSLGTVGEKLFF. DNA for the CDR3: TGTGCCAGCAGCTTAGGGACAGTAGGGGAAAAACTGTTTTTT.

The V and J genes are TRBV30 and TRBJ2-7; tentative D call: TRBD2 (6 bases). V was clipped by 3 bases and J by 0 bases, with 15 bases between them. This CDR3 contains 15 residues. CDR1 GTSNPN and CDR2 SVGIG come from the germline V gene (reference sequence). The CDR3 DNA is TGTGCCTGGAGACCTGGGGGGATTAGCTCCTACGAGCAGTACTTC. This codes for CAWRPGGISSYEQYF.